A single sample is the source of the 24 T cell receptor beta chains below, sequenced in a study of OX40 agonist ivuxolimab in advanced cancers. Assay used: immunoSEQ multiplex PCR; TCRdb lists only in-frame clones, some missing. The sample contains about 80,000 clones, about 86% of which appear only once. Sequencing was performed on CD4+ or CD8+ T cells sorted from blood, taken in a trial of the OX40 agonist ivuxolimab. Every receptor here comes from an adult with an advanced solid tumor such as melanoma, head and neck, liver or kidney cancer.

The chain links TRBV18 to TRBJ2-5; D is possibly TRBD2 (5 bases). Gene TRBJ2-7 matches the end of the DNA better, so the J call may be wrong. Germline CDR1 and CDR2: KGHSH and LQKENI. The CDR3 has 12 amino acids. The CDR3 nucleotides read TGTGCCAGCTCCCTGACTACCTACGAGCAGTACTTC. Protein sequence: CASSLTTYEQYF.

This chain connects TRBV6-5 to TRBJ1-1; the match to TRBD1 covers 7 bases. V shed 5 bases, J shed 3 bases, and the junction held 6 bases outside the gene matches. CDR3 length: 14 amino acids. Germline lookup yields CDR1 MNHEY and CDR2 SVGAGI. In DNA, the CDR3 is TGTGCCAGCAGTGATCGACAGGGATACACTGAAGCTTTCTTT. This encodes CASSDRQGYTEAFF.

This chain connects TRBV5-4 to TRBJ2-1; TRBD1 matches at 8 bases. Germline trimming cut 4 bases from V and 12 bases from J; bases unmatched to any gene: 6. This CDR3 region has 12 residues. Germline CDR1 reads SGHNT; CDR2 reads YYREEE (reference sequence). The CDR3 nucleotides read TGTGCCAGCAGCGCGGACAGGGTAGGGCAGTTCTTC. This codes for CASSADRVGQFF.

The rearrangement uses TRBV6-6 and TRBJ2-5, with 7 bases lining up with TRBD1. This CDR3 contains 14 residues. CDR1 and CDR2 (germline): MNHNY, SVGAGI (reference sequence). V lost 5 bases, J lost 2 bases, and 5 bases stayed unmatched. The CDR3 nucleotides are TGTGCCAGCAGTCACGGGACAGCACAAGAGACCCAGTACTTC. Its protein is CASSHGTAQETQYF.

This chain joins TRBV6-5 and TRBJ2-7, with D hard to call. The V and J ends lost 10 bases and 1 base respectively, with 17 bases between them. The CDR3 runs to 14 residues. Per the germline V gene, CDR1 is MNHEY and CDR2 is SVGAGI. CDR3 amino acids: CATRVARLSYEQYV. The CDR3 DNA is TGTGCCACTCGAGTCGCCAGGCTATCCTACGAGCAGTACGTC.

V gene TRBV4-1 combines with J gene TRBJ2-7; TRBD2 agrees at 9 bases. CDR3 length equals 16 residues. The ends lost 4 bases at V and 4 bases at J; junction bases unmatched: 11. The germline V gene has CDR1 MGHRA and CDR2 YSYEKL. In DNA form, the CDR3 reads TGCGCCAGCAGCCCCAAGGGAACTAGCGGGCCATACGAGCAGTACTTC. This encodes CASSPKGTSGPYEQYF.

Only a few counts were recorded for this clone. The rearrangement uses TRBV7-6 and TRBJ1-5, with TRBD1 matching 8 bases. This CDR3 has 16 amino acids. Germline V lookup: CDR1 SGHVS, CDR2 FNYEAQ. The V gene end was trimmed by 5 bases and the J gene end by 7 bases; junction bases not matched to a gene: 13. The CDR3 is CASSHGSLQGGQPQHF. The DNA of the CDR3 is TGTGCCAGCAGCCACGGCTCCCTACAGGGGGGACAGCCCCAGCATTTT.

The chain employs TRBV19 and TRBJ2-2; 7 bases agree with TRBD1. This CDR3 contains 16 residues. CDR1 and CDR2 (germline): LNHDA, SQIVND (reference sequence). After removal of 5 bases from V and 0 bases from J, the junction contained 6 bases not matched to a gene. The CDR3 sequence is CASSSPGQTNTGELFF. The CDR3 region has the DNA TGTGCCAGTAGTTCCCCGGGACAGACGAACACCGGGGAGCTGTTTTTT.

The gene calls are TRBV18 and TRBJ1-1; tentatively, D is TRBD1 (6 bases). The CDR3 runs 16 residues. Germline V gene lookup returns CDR1 KGHSH and CDR2 LQKENI. V was pared by 3 bases and J by 1 base, with 15 bases between. Here the CDR3 reads CASSPQGTRPNTEAFF. CDR3 nucleotide sequence: TGTGCCAGCTCACCGCAGGGGACCCGGCCGAACACTGAAGCTTTCTTT.

The chain has TRBV4-2 and TRBJ2-7; 9 nucleotides agree with TRBD1. The CDR3 has 16 amino acids. V lost 3 bases, J lost 1 base, and 7 bases stayed unmatched. The germline gives CDR1 LGHNA, CDR2 YNFKEQ. The CDR3 region is CASSQPGQGVSYEQYF. The CDR3 DNA reads as TGTGCCAGCAGCCAGCCGGGACAGGGCGTATCCTACGAGCAGTACTTC.

The rearrangement links TRBV28 to TRBJ1-2; TRBD1 agrees at 7 bases. CDR1 MDHEN and CDR2 SYDVKM come from the germline V gene. The CDR3 totals 14 residues. V lost 9 bases to trimming and J lost 4 bases; unmatched junction nucleotides: 11. Written as DNA, the CDR3 is TGTGCCAGTAAAACCCAGGGGGTTTCCTATGGCTACACCTTC. It translates to CASKTQGVSYGYTF.

This clone was recorded a few times. The rearrangement uses TRBV15 and TRBJ2-1, with 8 positions matching TRBD2. Germline V gene sequence: CDR1 LNHNV, CDR2 YYDKDF (reference sequence). V lost 5 bases to trimming and J lost 5 bases; unmatched junction nucleotides: 8. This CDR3 region has 15 residues. The CDR3 sequence: CATSEGSGGHNEQFF. In DNA form, the CDR3 reads TGTGCCACCAGCGAGGGGTCGGGGGGGCACAATGAGCAGTTCTTC.

The V gene is TRBV29-1, the J gene TRBJ1-1, with D uncertain. V was pared by 7 bases and J by 0 bases, with 18 bases between. CDR3 length equals 15 residues. Germline CDR1 and CDR2: SQVTM and ANQGSEA. CDR3 coding DNA: TGCAGCGCCCGAAAGGACGTAAATCTGAACACTGAAGCTTTCTTT. It is translated as CSARKDVNLNTEAFF.

This clone was detected only once. The rearrangement links TRBV13 to TRBJ2-7; possibly TRBD1 or TRBD2 for D (5 bases each). CDR1 and CDR2 from the germline V gene are PRHDT and FYEKMQ (reference sequence). This CDR3 is built from 16 residues. With 0 bases removed from V and 3 bases from J, the gap between germline ends came to 15 bases. The CDR3 nucleotides are TGTGCCAGCAGCTTAGGGGGGACCCAAACCAACTACGAGCAGTACGTC. Amino acid sequence: CASSLGGTQTNYEQYV.

V and J are TRBV18 and TRBJ1-1; D is unclear. This CDR3 has 13 amino acids. V gave up 6 bases and J gave up 4 bases, with 12 bases separating them. Germline lookup yields CDR1 KGHSH and CDR2 LQKENI. The DNA of the CDR3 is TGTGCCAGCTCCCCAAAGGTTGGCACTGAAGCTTTCTTT. Its protein product is CASSPKVGTEAFF.

The chain joins TRBV5-1 to TRBJ2-2, with 10 positions matching TRBD1. CDR1 and CDR2 from the germline V gene are SGHRS and YFSETQ. This CDR3 is 15 amino acids long. Trimming at V came to 3 bases and at J to 7 bases, leaving 6 bases not matched to a gene. CDR3 sequence reads: CASSSGTGDHGELFF. In nucleotides, the CDR3 is TGCGCCAGCAGCTCCGGGACAGGGGATCACGGGGAGCTGTTTTTT.

The J gene is TRBJ1-1, the V gene TRBV28, with D perhaps TRBD1 (5 bases). V was clipped by 6 bases and J by 8 bases, with 16 bases between them. The CDR3 runs 13 residues. Germline V gene lookup returns CDR1 MDHEN and CDR2 SYDVKM. For the CDR3, the DNA is TGTGCCAGCAGAACGACCGGGGCGTTGGAAGCTTTCTTT. Protein sequence: CASRTTGALEAFF.

The genes are TRBV9 and TRBJ1-3; the D gene is possibly TRBD1 (6 bases). This CDR3 has 15 amino acids. The V and J ends lost 4 bases and 7 bases respectively, with 18 bases between them. Germline V lookup: CDR1 SGDLS, CDR2 YYNGEE. The CDR3 here is CASSPHSGGPNTIYF. The CDR3 DNA reads TGTGCCAGCAGCCCCCATTCCGGGGGGCCGAACACCATATATTTT. Full variable domain (outside the CDR3, taken from reference TRBV9 and TRBJ1-3): DSGVTQTPKHLITATGQRVTLRCSPRSGDLSVYWYQQSLDQGLQFLIQYYNGEERAKGNILERFSAQQFPDLHSELNLSSLELGDSALYFCASSPHSGGPNTIYFGEGSWLTVV.

This chain connects TRBV4-1 to TRBJ2-1; 9 bases are a match to TRBD2. Germline CDR1 is MGHRA and CDR2 is YSYEKL. V lost 0 bases, J lost 9 bases, and 12 bases stayed unmatched. The CDR3 contains 17 residues. The chain's CDR3 is CASSQDRGLAGRGEQFF. In DNA form, the CDR3 reads TGCGCCAGCAGCCAAGATAGAGGCCTAGCGGGAAGGGGTGAGCAGTTCTTC.

The chain links TRBV18 to TRBJ2-7; 7 bases align to TRBD1. The CDR3 extends over 15 amino acids. Germline V gene lookup returns CDR1 KGHSH and CDR2 LQKENI. After removal of 2 bases from V and 3 bases from J, the junction contained 7 bases not matched to a gene. CDR3 nucleotides: TGTGCCAGCTCACCAAAGACGGGACAGAACTACGAGCAGTACTTC. The encoded protein is CASSPKTGQNYEQYF.

This chain links TRBV6-6 with TRBJ1-1; 9 nucleotides agree with TRBD1. CDR1 and CDR2 (germline): MNHNY, SVGAGI (reference sequence). The length of the CDR3 is 14 residues. Trimming removed 8 bases from V and 1 base from J; junction bases left unmatched: 5. CDR3 loop: CASLKGQGNTEAFF. The CDR3 nucleotides read TGTGCCAGCCTCAAGGGACAGGGGAACACTGAAGCTTTCTTT.

As to this clone: This sample also contains other DNA sequences that code for the same CDR3. The V call is TRBV27, the J call TRBJ2-2; 13 bases map to TRBD2. Germline trimming cut 5 bases from V and 8 bases from J; bases unmatched to any gene: 5. CDR1 and CDR2 from the germline V gene are MNHEY and SMNVEV (reference sequence). The length of the CDR3 is 15 residues. The CDR3 is CASSRLAGGTGELFF. The CDR3 coding sequence is TGTGCCAGCAGTCGACTAGCGGGGGGAACGGGGGAGCTGTTTTTT.

The chain couples TRBV7-3 to TRBJ2-6; 7 bases are shared with TRBD1. Germline V gives CDR1 SGHTA, CDR2 FQGTGA. The CDR3 totals 17 residues. V shed 1 base and J 0 bases; nucleotides not matched to a gene: 3. The CDR3 DNA reads as TGTGCCAGCAGCTTAAACAGGGGTCTCTCTGGGGCCAACGTCCTGACTTTC. Encoded protein: CASSLNRGLSGANVLTF.

The rearrangement links TRBV4-3 to TRBJ2-2, with D possibly matching TRBD1 (5 bases). Germline lookup yields CDR1 LGHNA and CDR2 YSLEER. The CDR3 runs 14 residues. Between the trimmed V and J ends, which lost 2 bases and 6 bases, there was a span of 10 bases. The CDR3 loop is CASSQSQGPGELFF. The CDR3 region has the DNA TGCGCCAGCAGCCAAAGCCAGGGTCCCGGGGAGCTGTTTTTT.